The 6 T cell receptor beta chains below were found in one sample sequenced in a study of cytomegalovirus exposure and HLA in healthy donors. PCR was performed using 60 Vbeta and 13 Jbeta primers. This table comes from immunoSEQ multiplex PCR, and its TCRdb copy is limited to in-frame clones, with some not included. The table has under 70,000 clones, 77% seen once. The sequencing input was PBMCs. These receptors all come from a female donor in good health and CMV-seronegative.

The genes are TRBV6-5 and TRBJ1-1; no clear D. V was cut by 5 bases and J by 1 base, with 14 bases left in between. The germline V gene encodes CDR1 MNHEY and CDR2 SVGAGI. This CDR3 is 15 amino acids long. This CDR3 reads CASSHDGVGNTEAFF. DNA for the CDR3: TGTGCCAGCAGTCATGACGGGGTGGGGAACACTGAAGCTTTCTTT.

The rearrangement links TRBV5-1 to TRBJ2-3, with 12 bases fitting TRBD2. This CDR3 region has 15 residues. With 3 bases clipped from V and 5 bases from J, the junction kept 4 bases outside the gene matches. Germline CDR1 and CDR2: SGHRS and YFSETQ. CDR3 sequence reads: CASSSTSGSVDTQYF. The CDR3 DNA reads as TGCGCCAGCAGCTCGACTAGCGGGAGTGTAGATACGCAGTATTTT. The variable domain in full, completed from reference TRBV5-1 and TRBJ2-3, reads KAGVTQTPRYLIKTRGQQVTLSCSPISGHRSVSWYQQTPGQGLQFLFEYFSETQRNKGNFPGRFSGRQFSNSRSEMNVSTLELGDSALYLCASSSTSGSVDTQYFGPGTRLTVL.

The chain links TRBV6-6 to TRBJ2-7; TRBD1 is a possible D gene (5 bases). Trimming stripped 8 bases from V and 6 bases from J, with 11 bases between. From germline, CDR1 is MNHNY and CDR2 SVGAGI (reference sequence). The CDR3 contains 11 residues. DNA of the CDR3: TGTGCCAGCGGTCGGCAGGGCGAGCAGTACTTC. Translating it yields CASGRQGEQYF.

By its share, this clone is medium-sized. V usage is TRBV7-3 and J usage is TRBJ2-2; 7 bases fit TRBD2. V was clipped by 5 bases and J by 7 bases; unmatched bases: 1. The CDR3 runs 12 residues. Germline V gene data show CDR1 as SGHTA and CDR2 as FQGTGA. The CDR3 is CASSRTSGELFF. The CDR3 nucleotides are TGTGCCAGCAGCCGGACTAGCGGGGAGCTGTTTTTT.

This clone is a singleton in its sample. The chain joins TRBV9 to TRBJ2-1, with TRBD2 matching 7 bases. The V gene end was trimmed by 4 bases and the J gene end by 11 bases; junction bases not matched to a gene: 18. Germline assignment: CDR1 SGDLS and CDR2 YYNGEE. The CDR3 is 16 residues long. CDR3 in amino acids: CASSPPGGAERKQQFF. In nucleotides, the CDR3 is TGTGCCAGCAGCCCCCCGGGAGGAGCGGAGCGTAAGCAGCAGTTCTTC.

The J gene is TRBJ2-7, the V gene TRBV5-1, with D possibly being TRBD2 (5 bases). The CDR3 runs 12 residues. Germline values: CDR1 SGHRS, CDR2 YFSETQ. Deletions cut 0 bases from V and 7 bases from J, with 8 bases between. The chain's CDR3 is CASSLAPGEQYF. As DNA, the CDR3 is TGCGCCAGCAGCTTGGCGCCGGGGGAGCAGTACTTC.